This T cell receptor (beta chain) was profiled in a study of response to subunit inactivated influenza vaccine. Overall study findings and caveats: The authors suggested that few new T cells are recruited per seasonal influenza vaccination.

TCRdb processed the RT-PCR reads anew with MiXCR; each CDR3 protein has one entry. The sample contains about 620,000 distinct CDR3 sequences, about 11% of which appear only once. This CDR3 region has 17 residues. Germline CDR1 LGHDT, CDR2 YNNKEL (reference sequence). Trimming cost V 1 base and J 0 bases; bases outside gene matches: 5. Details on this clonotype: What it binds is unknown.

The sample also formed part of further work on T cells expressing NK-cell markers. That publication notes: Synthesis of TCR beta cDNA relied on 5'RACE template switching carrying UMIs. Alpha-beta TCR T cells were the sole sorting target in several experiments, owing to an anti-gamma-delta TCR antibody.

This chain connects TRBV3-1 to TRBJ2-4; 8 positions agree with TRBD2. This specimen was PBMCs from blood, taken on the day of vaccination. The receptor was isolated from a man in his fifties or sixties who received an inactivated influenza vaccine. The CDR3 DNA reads TGTGCCAGCAGCCAAGTTCGGCTAGCGGGAGCCAAAAACATTCAGTACTTC. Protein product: CASSQVRLAGAKNIQYF.